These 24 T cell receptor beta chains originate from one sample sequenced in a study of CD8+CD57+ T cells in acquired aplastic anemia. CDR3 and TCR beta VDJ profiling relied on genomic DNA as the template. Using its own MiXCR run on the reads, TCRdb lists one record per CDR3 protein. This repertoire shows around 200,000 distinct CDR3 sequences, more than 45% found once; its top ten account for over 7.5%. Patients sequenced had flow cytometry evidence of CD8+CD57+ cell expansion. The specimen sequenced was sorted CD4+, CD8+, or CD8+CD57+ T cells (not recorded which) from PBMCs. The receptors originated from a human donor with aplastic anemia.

The CDR3 spells CSARVGGTPVASTDTQYF. DNA of the CDR3: TGCAGTGCTAGAGTCGGAGGGACCCCCGTGGCCAGCACAGATACGCAGTATTTT. This sequence joins TRBV20-1 and TRBJ2-3; TRBD2 might be the D (6 bases). The CDR3 spans 18 residues. In germline, CDR1 is DFQATT, CDR2 SNEGSKA (reference sequence). V gave up 1 base and J gave up 0 bases, with 20 bases separating them.

CDR3 sequence (DNA): TGCAGCAGCACGGGGGACCAGAACTATGGCTACACCTTC. Translating it yields CSSTGDQNYGYTF. The chain has TRBV20-1 and TRBJ1-2; tentatively, D is TRBD1 (5 bases). This CDR3 has 13 residues. Germline V CDR1 and CDR2: DFQATT, SNEGSKA (reference sequence).

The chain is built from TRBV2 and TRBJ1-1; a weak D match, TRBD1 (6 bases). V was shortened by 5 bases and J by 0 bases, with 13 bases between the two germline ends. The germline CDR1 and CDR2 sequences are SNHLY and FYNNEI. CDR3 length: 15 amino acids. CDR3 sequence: CASSRGRGLNTEAFF. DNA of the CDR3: TGTGCCAGCAGTAGGGGCAGGGGTTTGAACACTGAAGCTTTCTTT.

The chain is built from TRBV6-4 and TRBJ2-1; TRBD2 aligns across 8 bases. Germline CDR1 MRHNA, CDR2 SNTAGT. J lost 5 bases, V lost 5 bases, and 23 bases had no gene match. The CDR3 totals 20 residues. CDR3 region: CASSPTSGTFSRRSDNEQFF. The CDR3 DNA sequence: TGTGCCAGCAGTCCAACTAGCGGAACTTTTTCACGACGGTCAGACAATGAGCAGTTCTTC.

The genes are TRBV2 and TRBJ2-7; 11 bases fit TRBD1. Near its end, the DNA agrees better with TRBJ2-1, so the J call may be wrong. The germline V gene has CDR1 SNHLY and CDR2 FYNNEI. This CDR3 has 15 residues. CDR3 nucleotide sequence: TGTGCCAGCAGCCAAGTGGACAGGGGGCCTTACGAGCAGTTCTTC. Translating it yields CASSQVDRGPYEQFF.

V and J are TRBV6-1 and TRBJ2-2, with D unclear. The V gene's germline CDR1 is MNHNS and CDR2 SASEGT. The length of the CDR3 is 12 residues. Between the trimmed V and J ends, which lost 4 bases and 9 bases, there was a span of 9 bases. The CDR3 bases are TGTGCCAGCAGTGTAAGCCGTCGGGAGCTGTTTTTT. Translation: CASSVSRRELFF.

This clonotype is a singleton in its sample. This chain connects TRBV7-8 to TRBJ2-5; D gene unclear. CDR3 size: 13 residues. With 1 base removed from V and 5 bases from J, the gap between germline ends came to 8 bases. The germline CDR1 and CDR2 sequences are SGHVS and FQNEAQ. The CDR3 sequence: CASSLVSGETQYF. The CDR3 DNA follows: TGTGCCAGCAGCTTAGTTTCCGGGGAGACCCAGTACTTC.

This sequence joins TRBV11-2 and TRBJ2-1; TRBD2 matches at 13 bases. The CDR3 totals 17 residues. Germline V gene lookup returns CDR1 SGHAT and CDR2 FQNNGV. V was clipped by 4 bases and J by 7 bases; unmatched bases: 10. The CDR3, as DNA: TGTGCCAGCAGCTCCCCACGGACTAGCGGGGGATCAAATGAGCAGTTCTTC. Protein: CASSSPRTSGGSNEQFF.

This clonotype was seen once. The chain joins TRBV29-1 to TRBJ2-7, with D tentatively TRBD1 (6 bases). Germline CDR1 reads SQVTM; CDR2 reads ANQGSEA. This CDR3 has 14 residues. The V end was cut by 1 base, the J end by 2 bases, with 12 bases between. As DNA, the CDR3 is TGCAGCGTTGAAGGACAGGAAGAGACCTACGAGCAGTACTTC. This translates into CSVEGQEETYEQYF.

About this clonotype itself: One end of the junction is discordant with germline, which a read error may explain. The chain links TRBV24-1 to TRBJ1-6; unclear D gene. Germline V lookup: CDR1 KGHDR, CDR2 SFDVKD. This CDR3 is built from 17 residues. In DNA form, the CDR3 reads TGTGCCACCAGTGACCCCGCGGAGGTTACGTATAATTCACCCCCCCACTTT. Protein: CATSDPAEVTYNSPPHF.

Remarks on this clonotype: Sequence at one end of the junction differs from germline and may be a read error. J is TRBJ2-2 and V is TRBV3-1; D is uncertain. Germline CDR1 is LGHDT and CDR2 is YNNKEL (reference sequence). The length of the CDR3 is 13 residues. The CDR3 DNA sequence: TGCGCCAGCAGCCAAGGTTGGGTGGGGGAGCTGTTTTTT. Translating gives CASSQGWVGELFF.

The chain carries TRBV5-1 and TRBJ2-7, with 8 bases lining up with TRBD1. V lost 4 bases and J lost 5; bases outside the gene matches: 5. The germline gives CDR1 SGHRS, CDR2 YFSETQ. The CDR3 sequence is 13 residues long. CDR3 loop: CASSRTGQDEQYF. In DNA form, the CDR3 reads TGCGCCAGCAGCCGGACAGGGCAGGACGAGCAGTACTTC.

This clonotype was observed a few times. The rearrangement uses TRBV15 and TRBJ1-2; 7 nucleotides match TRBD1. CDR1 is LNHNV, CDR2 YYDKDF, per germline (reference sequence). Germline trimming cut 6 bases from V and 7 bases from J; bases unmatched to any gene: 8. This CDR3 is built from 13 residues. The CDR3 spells CATRSSGGVGYTF. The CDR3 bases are TGTGCCACCAGATCCTCAGGGGGAGTTGGCTACACCTTC.

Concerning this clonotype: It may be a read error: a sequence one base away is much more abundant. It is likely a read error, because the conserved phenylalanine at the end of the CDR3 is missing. The CDR3 nucleotides are TGTGCCAGCAGAGCCTCCGGGACAGGGCGCTACGAGCAGTACATC. It translates to CASRASGTGRYEQYI. The chain couples TRBV11-3 to TRBJ2-7, with 9 bases identical to TRBD1. V was pared by 6 bases and J by 3 bases, with 9 bases of the junction left unmatched. This CDR3 region has 15 residues. Germline-derived CDR1 and CDR2 are SGHNT and YENEEA.

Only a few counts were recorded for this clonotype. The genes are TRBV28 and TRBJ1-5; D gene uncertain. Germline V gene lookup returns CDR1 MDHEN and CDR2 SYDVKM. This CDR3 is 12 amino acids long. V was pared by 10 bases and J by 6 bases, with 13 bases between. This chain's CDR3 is CATYSVAQPQHF. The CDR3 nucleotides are TGTGCCACCTACAGCGTAGCTCAGCCCCAGCATTTT.

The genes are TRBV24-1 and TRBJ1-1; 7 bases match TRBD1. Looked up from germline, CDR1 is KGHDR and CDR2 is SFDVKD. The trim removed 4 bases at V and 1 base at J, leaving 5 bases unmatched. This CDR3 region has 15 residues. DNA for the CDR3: TGTGCCACCAGTGACCCGACAGGGTCGAACACTGAAGCTTTCTTT. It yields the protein CATSDPTGSNTEAFF.

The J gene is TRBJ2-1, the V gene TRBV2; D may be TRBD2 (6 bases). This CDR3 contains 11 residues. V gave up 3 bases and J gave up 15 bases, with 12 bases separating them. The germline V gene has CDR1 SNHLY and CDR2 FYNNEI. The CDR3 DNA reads TGTGCCAGCAGTGAGGGAGGCGGATCGTTCTTC. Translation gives CASSEGGGSFF.

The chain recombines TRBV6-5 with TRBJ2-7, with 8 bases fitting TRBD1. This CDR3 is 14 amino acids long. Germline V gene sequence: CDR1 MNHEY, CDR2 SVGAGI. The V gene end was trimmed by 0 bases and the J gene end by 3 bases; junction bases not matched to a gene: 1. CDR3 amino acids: CASSYSTGGYEQYF. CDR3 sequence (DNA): TGTGCCAGCAGTTACTCAACAGGGGGCTACGAGCAGTACTTC.

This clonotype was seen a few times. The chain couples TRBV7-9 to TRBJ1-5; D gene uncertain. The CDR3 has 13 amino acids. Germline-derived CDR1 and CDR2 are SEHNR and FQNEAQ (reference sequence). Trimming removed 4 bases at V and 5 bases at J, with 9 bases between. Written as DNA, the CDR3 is TGTGCCAGCAGCTACAACAAGGATCAGCCCCAGCATTTT. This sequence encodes CASSYNKDQPQHF.

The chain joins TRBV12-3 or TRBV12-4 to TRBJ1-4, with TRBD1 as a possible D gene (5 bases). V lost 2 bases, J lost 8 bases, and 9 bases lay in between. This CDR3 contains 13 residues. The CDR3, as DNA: TGTGCCAGCAGTTTAAGGCAGGGAGAAAAACTGTTTTTT. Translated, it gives CASSLRQGEKLFF.

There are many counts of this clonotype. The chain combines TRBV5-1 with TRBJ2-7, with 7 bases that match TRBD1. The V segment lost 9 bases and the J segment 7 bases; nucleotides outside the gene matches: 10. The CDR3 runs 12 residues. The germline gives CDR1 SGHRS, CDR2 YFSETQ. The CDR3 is CATNSTGHEQYF. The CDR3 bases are TGCGCCACAAACTCGACAGGGCATGAGCAGTACTTC.

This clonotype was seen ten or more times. The CDR3 reads CASSSGGTNEKLFF. CDR3 nucleotides: TGTGCCAGTAGTTCAGGGGGAACTAATGAAAAACTGTTTTTT. This chain links TRBV19 with TRBJ1-4; TRBD1 matches 7 bases. The V gene end was trimmed by 5 bases and the J gene end by 1 base; junction bases not matched to a gene: 1. CDR1 is LNHDA, CDR2 SQIVND, per germline (reference sequence). CDR3 size: 14 residues.

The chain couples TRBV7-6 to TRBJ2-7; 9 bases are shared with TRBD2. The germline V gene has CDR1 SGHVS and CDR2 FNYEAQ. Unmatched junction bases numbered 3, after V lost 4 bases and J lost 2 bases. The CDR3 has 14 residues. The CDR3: CASSSGLAPYEQYF. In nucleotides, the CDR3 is TGTGCCAGCAGCTCCGGACTAGCGCCCTACGAGCAGTACTTC.

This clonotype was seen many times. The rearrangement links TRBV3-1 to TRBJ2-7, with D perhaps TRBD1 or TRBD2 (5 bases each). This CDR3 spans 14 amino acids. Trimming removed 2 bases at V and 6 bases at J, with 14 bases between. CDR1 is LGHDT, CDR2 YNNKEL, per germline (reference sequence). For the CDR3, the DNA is TGTGCCAGCAGCCAAAGTGGGGGAGACAGCGAGCAGTACTTC. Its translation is CASSQSGGDSEQYF.